The source of this T cell receptor beta chain is a study of T cells in localized non-small cell lung cancer. Produced via immunoSEQ multiplex PCR; TCRdb's table is partial and in-frame only. The table records more than 10,000 clones, 85% to 90% of them present only once. Per germline, CDR1 MNHEY and CDR2 SVGAGI. CDR3 size: 13 residues. V was pared by 7 bases and J by 5 bases, with 14 bases between. Concerning this clone: Its antigen is still unknown.

The study's findings and limits: Increased T cell density in blood showed an association with longer overall survival. Owing to sequencing of a solitary tumor region, heterogeneity cannot be discounted.

This clonotype was sampled from a male donor at least 60 years old with stage III lung adenocarcinoma. The material sequenced was peripheral blood, taken before any cancer treatment. V is TRBV6-5 and J is TRBJ2-5; D may be TRBD2 (6 bases). This chain's CDR3 is CASTTGGWETQYF. In DNA, the CDR3 is TGTGCCAGCACCACCGGAGGGTGGGAGACCCAGTACTTC.